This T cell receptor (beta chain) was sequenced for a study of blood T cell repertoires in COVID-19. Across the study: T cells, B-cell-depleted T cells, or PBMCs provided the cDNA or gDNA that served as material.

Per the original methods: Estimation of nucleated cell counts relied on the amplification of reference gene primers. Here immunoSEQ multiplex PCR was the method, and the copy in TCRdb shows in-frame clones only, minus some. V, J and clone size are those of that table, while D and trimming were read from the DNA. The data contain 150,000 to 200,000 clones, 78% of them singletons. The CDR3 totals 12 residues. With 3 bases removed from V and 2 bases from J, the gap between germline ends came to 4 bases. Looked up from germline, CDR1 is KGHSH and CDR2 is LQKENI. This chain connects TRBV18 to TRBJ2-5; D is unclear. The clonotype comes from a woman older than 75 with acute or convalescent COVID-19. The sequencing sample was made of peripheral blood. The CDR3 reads CASSPQQETQYF. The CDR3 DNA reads TGTGCCAGCTCACCGCAGCAAGAGACCCAGTACTTC.